A single sample gave rise to the 9 T cell receptor beta chains below, sequenced in a study of human T cells and chemical hapten exposure. Time point indicated: pre-sensitization, week 0. As to treatment: therapeutic diphenylcyclopropenone sensitization with weekly scalp DPC. TCRdb used MiXCR to reprocess the RACE reads, holding one entry per CDR3 protein. The table records approximately 60,000 distinct CDR3 sequences, roughly 12% of them present only once. Sample: whole blood, taken in connection with sensitization to the hapten diphenylcyclopropenone (DPC). The receptors were sampled from a woman in her 40s with alopecia areata. Some clones in this sample may be carry-over from other donors' samples.

This clonotype was picked up a small number of times. The V gene is TRBV7-6, the J gene TRBJ2-3, with 7 bases matching TRBD2. The CDR3 is 16 amino acids. J lost 4 bases, V lost 1 base, and 8 bases had no gene match. CDR1 is SGHVS and CDR2 is FNYEAQ in the germline V gene. For the CDR3, the DNA is TGTGCCAGCAGCTTAGGGGCGGCTAGCGGTCCAGATACGCAGTATTTT. Amino acids: CASSLGAASGPDTQYF.

V and J are TRBV6-5 and TRBJ1-1; D is possibly TRBD1 (5 bases). Germline-derived CDR1 and CDR2 are MNHEY and SVGAGI. CDR3 size: 15 residues. Trimming took 0 bases from V and 4 from J, leaving 12 bases between them. The CDR3 DNA reads as TGTGCCAGCAGTTACTCTACGACAGTTAGCACTGAAGCTTTCTTT. Residues: CASSYSTTVSTEAFF.

The genes are TRBV18 and TRBJ2-7; TRBD1 aligns across 9 bases. This CDR3 has 13 amino acids. In germline, CDR1 is KGHSH, CDR2 LQKENI. Losses at the gene ends were 5 bases for V and 1 base for J; bases not matched to a gene: 0. CDR3 DNA sequence: TGTGCCAGCTCAGACAGGGGGTCCTACGAGCAGTACTTC. Translating it yields CASSDRGSYEQYF. Supplemented by reference TRBV18 and TRBJ2-7, the full variable domain reads NAGVMQNPRHLVRRRGQEARLRCSPMKGHSHVYWYRQLPEEGLKFMVYLQKENIIDESGMPKERFSAEFPKEGPSILRIQQVVRGDSAAYFCASSDRGSYEQYFGPGTRLTVT.

Ten or more counts support this clonotype. This sequence joins TRBV5-4 and TRBJ2-7; 10 positions agree with TRBD1. Trimming removed 0 bases from V and 3 bases from J; junction bases left unmatched: 3. The CDR3 is 15 amino acids. The germline CDR1 and CDR2 sequences are SGHNT and YYREEE (reference sequence). As DNA, the CDR3 is TGTGCCAGCAGCTTGGGGACAGGGGGGAACTACGAGCAGTACTTC. Its protein is CASSLGTGGNYEQYF. The full variable domain, in which reference TRBV5-4 and TRBJ2-7 provide the parts outside the CDR3, is ETGVTQSPTHLIKTRGQQVTLRCSSQSGHNTVSWYQQALGQGPQFIFQYYREEENGRGNFPPRFSGLQFPNYSSELNVNALELDDSALYLCASSLGTGGNYEQYFGPGTRLTVT.

A few counts support this clonotype. The chain couples TRBV3-1 to TRBJ1-1, with 7 bases that match TRBD1. Germline CDR1 and CDR2: LGHDT and YNNKEL (reference sequence). This CDR3 contains 14 residues. V was pared by 4 bases and J by 4 bases, with 6 bases of the junction left unmatched. In DNA, the CDR3 is TGTGCCAGCAGCCTAAAATCAGGGGGCACTGAAGCTTTCTTT. The encoded protein is CASSLKSGGTEAFF.

V and J are TRBV29-1 and TRBJ2-5, with TRBD1 identical over 7 bases. V trimming: 0 bases; J trimming: 3 bases; junction bases outside the gene matches: 4. The CDR3 spans 14 residues. Per the germline V gene, CDR1 is SQVTM and CDR2 is ANQGSEA. The CDR3: CSVEEWQGEETQYF. CDR3 bases: TGCAGCGTTGAAGAATGGCAGGGGGAAGAGACCCAGTACTTC.

This clonotype was seen ten or more times. V and J are TRBV5-1 and TRBJ1-6, with TRBD1 matching over 10 bases. J gave up 10 bases and V 3 bases, and 7 bases lay outside the gene matches. Germline loops: CDR1 SGHRS, CDR2 YFSETQ. This CDR3 comprises 15 residues. DNA for the CDR3: TGCGCCAGCAGCTACGCCGGACAGGGGGGATCACCCCTCCACTTT. Amino acids: CASSYAGQGGSPLHF.

The V call is TRBV20-1, the J call TRBJ2-3; the match to TRBD1 covers 10 bases. CDR1 is DFQATT and CDR2 is SNEGSKA in the germline V gene (reference sequence). V shed 1 base, J shed 3 bases, and the junction held 1 base outside the gene matches. The CDR3 contains 14 residues. The CDR3 sequence is CSARGTGGTDTQYF. The CDR3 coding sequence is TGCAGTGCTAGAGGGACAGGGGGGACAGATACGCAGTATTTT.

This clonotype was recorded at least ten times. The rearrangement links TRBV11-2 to TRBJ1-6, with D possibly matching TRBD1 (6 bases). Germline V gene data show CDR1 as SGHAT and CDR2 as FQNNGV. The ends were cut back, 4 bases at V and 9 bases at J, with 10 bases in the middle. This CDR3 spans 13 amino acids. The CDR3 DNA reads as TGTGCCAGCAGCTCTTCAGGGGTTTCACCCCTCCACTTT. Its protein product is CASSSSGVSPLHF.